Presented here are 3 T cell receptor beta chains from one specimen sequenced in a study of CD8 T cells in Susac syndrome. Reverse transcription of roughly 0.5 to 1 ug RNA used random hexamers. TCRdb ran MiXCR on the immunoSEQ multiplex PCR reads and lists one entry per CDR3 protein. The table includes over 100,000 distinct CDR3 sequences, 85% to 95% detected once. Sequenced sample: CD8+ T cells from PBMCs. Every receptor here comes from a human donor in good health.

The chain recombines TRBV29-1 with TRBJ2-6, with a possible D match to TRBD1 (8 bases). This CDR3 comprises 17 residues. V gave up 4 bases and J gave up 2 bases, with 18 bases separating them. Germline V gene sequence: CDR1 SQVTM, CDR2 ANQGSEA. DNA of the CDR3: TGCAGCGTTGTGAACGGACAGGGAGGGACTGGGGCCAACGTCCTGACTTTC. This gives the protein CSVVNGQGGTGANVLTF.

In this sample, this clonotype turned up a few times. At one boundary the junction diverges from the germline segment, which might be a read error. The J gene is TRBJ2-2, the V gene TRBV7-7, with 9 bases that match TRBD1. Germline CDR1 reads SSHAT; CDR2 reads FNYEAQ (reference sequence). This CDR3 has 15 residues. CDR3 loop: CASSLGQGGTGELFF. Here the CDR3 DNA reads TGTGCTAGCAGCTTGGGACAGGGAGGTACCGGGGAGCTGTTTTTT.

The chain joins TRBV7-3 to TRBJ1-2; D possibly corresponds to TRBD1 (5 bases). The germline V gene has CDR1 SGHTA and CDR2 FQGTGA. Deletions cut 4 bases from V and 8 bases from J, with 14 bases between. The CDR3 is 13 amino acids. CDR3 bases: TGTGCCAGCAGCTCAACTTCTGGGACCGGCTACACCTTC. It specifies CASSSTSGTGYTF.